The source of this TCR beta chain is a study of cytomegalovirus exposure and HLA in healthy donors. The wider study: The same platform as the approximately 730 first-cohort repertoires was used for the 120 validation repertoires, a later analysis reported. Study-wide points: The study flagged 150 to 200 TCR beta chains as cytomegalovirus-associated.

Remarks on this clone: Its antigen is unidentified.

Data came from immunoSEQ multiplex PCR; TCRdb stores just in-frame clones and leaves some out. This table holds 200,000 or so clones, more than 75% found once. The CDR3 spans 16 residues. With V trimmed by 2 bases and J by 4 bases, 7 bases remained unmatched. Germline CDR1 is MDHEN and CDR2 is SYDVKM. Sequencing was done on a sample of PBMCs. This chain links TRBV28 with TRBJ2-7; 11 nucleotides match TRBD2. The source of this sequence is a woman aged 18-30 years in good health and CMV-seropositive. The CDR3 here is CASSLDTSGSAYEQYF. Here the CDR3 DNA reads TGTGCCAGCAGTTTAGACACTAGCGGGAGTGCATACGAGCAGTACTTC.